This T cell receptor (beta chain) was recovered during a study of CD4 T cell repertoires in COVID-19. General study results and limits: SARS-CoV and/or HKU1 spike cultures shared between roughly 6 and 28% of SARS-CoV-2 clonotypes.

TCRdb's table, derived via immunoSEQ multiplex PCR, lists solely in-frame clones and lacks some. The sample holds approximately 79,000 clones, roughly four fifths seen once. Notes on this clone: The antigen is undetermined.

This CDR3 comprises 15 residues. CDR1 is MDHEN, CDR2 SYDVKM, per germline. V was shortened by 5 bases and J by 0 bases, with 13 bases between the two germline ends. The chain has TRBV28 and TRBJ1-2; D uncertain. The specimen comprised CD4+ T cells from peripheral blood, sampled after recovery from COVID-19. The source of this sequence is a human donor who had COVID-19. The CDR3 DNA is TGTGCCAGCAGTGAGAACCGATTAGCTAACTATGGCTACACCTTC. Residues: CASSENRLANYGYTF.